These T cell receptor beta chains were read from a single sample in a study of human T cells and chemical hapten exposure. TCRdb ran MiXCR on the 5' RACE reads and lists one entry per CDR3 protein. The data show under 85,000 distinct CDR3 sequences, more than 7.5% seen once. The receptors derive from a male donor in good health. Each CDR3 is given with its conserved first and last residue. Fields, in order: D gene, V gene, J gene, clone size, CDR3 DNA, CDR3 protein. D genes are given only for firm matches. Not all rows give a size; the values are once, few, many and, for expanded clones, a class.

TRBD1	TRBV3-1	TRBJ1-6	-	TGTGCCAGCAGCCAAGAGGACAGGGGGCGTTCACCCCTCCACTTT	CASSQEDRGRSPLHF
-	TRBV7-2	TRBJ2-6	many	TGTGCCAGCAGACCGGACCCCTCAGGGGCCAACGTCCTGACTTTC	CASRPDPSGANVLTF
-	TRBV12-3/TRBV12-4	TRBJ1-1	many	TGTGCCAGCAGTTTAGACGGCCACACTGAAGCTTTCTTT	CASSLDGHTEAFF
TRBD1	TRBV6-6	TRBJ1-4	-	TGTGCCAGCAGTTACCCGGGACAGGAAGGAGAAAAACTGTTTTTT	CASSYPGQEGEKLFF
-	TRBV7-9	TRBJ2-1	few	TGTGCCAGCAGCTTCGCCTTAGACAATGAGCAGTTCTTC	CASSFALDNEQFF
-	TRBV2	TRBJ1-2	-	TGTGCCAGCACATATAGTTCTACAGGAAATCACTATGGCTACACCTTC	CASTYSSTGNHYGYTF
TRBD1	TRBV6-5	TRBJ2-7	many	TGTGCCAGCAGTTACGGGACAGGGCAATCCTACGAGCAGTACTTC	CASSYGTGQSYEQYF
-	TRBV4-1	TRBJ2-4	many	TGCGCCAGCAGCCAAGAGTGGGTGGGGGCCAAAAACATTCAGTACTTC	CASSQEWVGAKNIQYF
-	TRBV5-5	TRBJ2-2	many	TGTGCCAGCAGCCCGAGGAACACCGGGGAGCTGTTTTTT	CASSPRNTGELFF
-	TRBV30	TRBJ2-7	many	TGTGCCTGGAGTGTGGGGACCCCCTACGAGCAGTACTTC	CAWSVGTPYEQYF
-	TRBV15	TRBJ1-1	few	TGTGCCACCAGCAGAGTGGGCCCACAGGGAAGAGCTTTCTTT	CATSRVGPQGRAFF
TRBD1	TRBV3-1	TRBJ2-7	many	TGTGCCAGCAGCCCCCGGGACAGGGGCTACGAGCAGTACTTC	CASSPRDRGYEQYF
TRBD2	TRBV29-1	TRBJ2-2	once	TGCAGCGCAGAGACGGGAGGGTACGACACCGGGGAGCTGTTTTTT	CSAETGGYDTGELFF
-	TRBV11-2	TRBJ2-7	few	TGTGCCAGCGCAGACACTGAGCAGTACTTC	CASADTEQYF
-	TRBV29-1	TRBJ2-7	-	TGCAGCGTTGCGGTAAGGGGGGGAGGATCCTACGAGCAGTACTTC	CSVAVRGGGSYEQYF
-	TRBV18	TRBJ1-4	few	TGTGCCAGCTCACCACGCTTACAGGATGCAACTAATGAAAAACTGTTTTTT	CASSPRLQDATNEKLFF
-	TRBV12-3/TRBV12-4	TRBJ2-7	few	TGTGCCAGCAGTCTCCCGGGGGTTTTGTACGAGCAGTACTTC	CASSLPGVLYEQYF
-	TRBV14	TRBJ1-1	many	TGTGCCAGCAGCCAAGATTCGCGCCGGGAAGCTTTCTTT	CASSQDSRREAFF
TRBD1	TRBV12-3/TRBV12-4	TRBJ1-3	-	TGTGCCAGCAGAGGCGAGGACAGGGGTGGAAACACCATATATTTT	CASRGEDRGGNTIYF
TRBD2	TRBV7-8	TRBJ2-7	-	TGTGCCAGCAGCGGCGTCTTGCGGGAGCGCTACGAGCAGTACTTC	CASSGVLRERYEQYF
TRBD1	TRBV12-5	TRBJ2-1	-	TGTGCTAGTGGTTTTAGCTCCCAGGGGGCTTACAATGAGCAGTTCTTC	CASGFSSQGAYNEQFF
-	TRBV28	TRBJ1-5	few	TGTGCCAGCAGTGTGATCAATCAGCCCCAGCATTTT	CASSVINQPQHF
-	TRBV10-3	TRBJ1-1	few	TGTGCCATCAGTGAGTTGGCAGGGAGCACTGAAGCTTTCTTT	CAISELAGSTEAFF
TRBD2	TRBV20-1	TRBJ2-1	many	TGCAGTGCTAGAAACGGCGGGGGGGACTACAATGAGCAGTTCTTC	CSARNGGGDYNEQFF
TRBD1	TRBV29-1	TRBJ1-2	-	TGCAGCGGCATCGTCCCGGGACAGGGAGACTATGGCGACACCTTC	CSGIVPGQGDYGDTF
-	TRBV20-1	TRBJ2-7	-	TGCAGTGCCCGCACTGGAGACTCCTACGAGCAGTACTTC	CSARTGDSYEQYF
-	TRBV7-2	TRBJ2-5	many	TGTGCCAGCAGTTTCGGACGAGCCCAAGAGACCCAGTACTTC	CASSFGRAQETQYF
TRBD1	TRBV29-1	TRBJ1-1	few	TGCAGCGTTGAAGTCTCGGACAGGGCTGAAGCTTTCTTT	CSVEVSDRAEAFF
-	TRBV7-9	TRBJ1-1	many	TGTGCCAGCAGCTTAGGGACCCCCAGGGAAGCTTTCTTT	CASSLGTPREAFF
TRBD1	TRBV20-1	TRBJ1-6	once	TGCAGTGCTACACGACAGGGGGATTCACCCCTCCACTTT	CSATRQGDSPLHF
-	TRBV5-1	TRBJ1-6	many	TGCGCCAGCAGCACCGGGACGGACTATAATTCACCCCTCCACTTT	CASSTGTDYNSPLHF
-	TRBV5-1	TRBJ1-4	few	TGCGCCAGCAGCTTGGACGGCCAAGGCTATGAAAAACTGTTTTTT	CASSLDGQGYEKLFF
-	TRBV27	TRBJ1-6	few	TGTGCCAGCAGTTTAAACCCCCGCCCCGGCCCCAGGAATTCACCCCTCCACTTT	CASSLNPRPGPRNSPLHF
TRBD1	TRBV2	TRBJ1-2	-	TGTGCCAGCAGTCCAACGGGACAGGGTACCGGCTACACCTTC	CASSPTGQGTGYTF
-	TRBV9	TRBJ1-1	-	TGTGCCAGCAGCACCGGGACTTCGACTGAAGCTTTCTTT	CASSTGTSTEAFF
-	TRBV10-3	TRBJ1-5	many	TGTGCCATCAGCCCAAAGACAGGTAGCAATCAGCCCCAGCATTTT	CAISPKTGSNQPQHF
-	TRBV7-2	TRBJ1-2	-	TGTGCCAGCAGCTTAGGAGTCGGCGACTATGGCTACACCTTC	CASSLGVGDYGYTF
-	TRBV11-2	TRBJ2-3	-	TGTGCAAGCAGACAAGGCACGGCCGATACGCAGTATTTT	CASRQGTADTQYF
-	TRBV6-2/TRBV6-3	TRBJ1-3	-	TGTGCCAGCAGTTACTCGTGGAGCAGCTCTGGAAACACCAAATATTTT	CASSYSWSSSGNTKYF
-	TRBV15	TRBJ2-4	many	TGTGCCACCAGCAGAGATGTGGGCGAAGTTCAGTACTTC	CATSRDVGEVQYF
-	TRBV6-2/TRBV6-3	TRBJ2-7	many	TGTGCCAGCAGTTTCTTACGCGTGGGCTACGAGCAGTACTTC	CASSFLRVGYEQYF
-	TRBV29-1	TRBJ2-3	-	TGCAGCGCCTGGACAGCCGAAAGCACAGATACGCAGTATTTT	CSAWTAESTDTQYF